This T cell receptor beta chain was captured by sequencing in a study of vaccination and CD4 T cells after COVID-19. About the study: SARS-CoV-2, HCoV-NL63, HCoV-OC43 and HCoV-229E supplied the overlapping spike peptides used to stimulate cells.

V was pared by 4 bases and J by 3 bases, with 9 bases between. The length of the CDR3 is 14 residues. Germline CDR1 is MGHDK and CDR2 is SYGVNS. Oncomine TCR Beta short-read sequencing was applied to DNA from cultured CD4+ T cells. MiXCR, applied by TCRdb to the PCR reads, yields one record per CDR3 protein. In the table there are around 2,000 distinct CDR3 sequences, about 20% of which are singletons. The treatment: approximately nine-day PBMC culture with coronavirus spike peptide pools or control peptides (ViraFEST assay). From the unexposed donor, CD4+ T cells were collected ahead of the COVID-19 pandemic (2011-2018). ViraFEST used peptide pools to expand antigen-specific T cells, then sequenced TCRs. This clonotype turned up a few times. Its antigen is as yet unknown.

V usage is TRBV25-1 and J usage is TRBJ2-2; TRBD1 is a possible D gene (6 bases). The material sequenced was CD4+ T cells from blood, cultured in vitro. This TCR came from a human donor in good health. DNA for the CDR3: TGTGCCAGCAGTGTGGGGGCACACACCGGGGAGCTGTTTTTT. It translates to CASSVGAHTGELFF. The full variable domain, its missing parts supplied by reference TRBV25-1 and TRBJ2-2, is EADIYQTPRYLVIGTGKKITLECSQTMGHDKMYWYQQDPGMELHLIHYSYGVNSTEKGDLSSESTVSRIRTEHFPLTLESARPSHTSQYLCASSVGAHTGELFFGEGSRLTVL.